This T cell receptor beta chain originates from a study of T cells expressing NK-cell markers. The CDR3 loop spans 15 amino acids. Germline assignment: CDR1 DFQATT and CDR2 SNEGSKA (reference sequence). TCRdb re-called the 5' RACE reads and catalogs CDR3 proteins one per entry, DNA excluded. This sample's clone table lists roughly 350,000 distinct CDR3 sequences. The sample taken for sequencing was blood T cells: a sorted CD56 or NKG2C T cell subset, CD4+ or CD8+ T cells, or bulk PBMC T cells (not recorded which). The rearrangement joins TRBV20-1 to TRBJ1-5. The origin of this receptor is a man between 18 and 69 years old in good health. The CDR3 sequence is CSAREPQKKDQPQHF.